These 19 T cell receptor beta chains share one sample of origin, sequenced in a study of shared clonotypes between healthy human individuals. The data were produced by immunoSEQ multiplex PCR, yet TCRdb's version contains in-frame clones alone and is incomplete. The sample lists some 1.1 million clones, about 72% occurring once. The sequenced material came from memory CD4+ T cells from PBMCs. Subset: CD45RA-negative fraction. These receptors were collected from a man aged 18 to 30 in good health. Some clones in this sample may be carry-over from other donors' samples.

The chain carries TRBV7-2 and TRBJ2-7; no clear D. This CDR3 spans 12 amino acids. Germline V gene lookup returns CDR1 SGHTA and CDR2 FQGNSA. Trimming removed 5 bases from V and 3 bases from J, with 8 bases in between. The DNA of the CDR3 is TGTGCCAGCAGCGACCGTGGCTACGAGCAGTACTTC. Encoded protein: CASSDRGYEQYF. The variable domain in full, with the rest retrieved from reference TRBV7-2 and TRBJ2-7, is GAGVSQSPSNKVTEKGKDVELRCDPISGHTALYWYRQSLGQGLEFLIYFQGNSAPDKSGLPSDRFSAERTGGSVSTLTIQRTQQEDSAVYLCASSDRGYEQYFGPGTRLTVT.

The chain is built from TRBV14 and TRBJ2-1; tentatively, D is TRBD2 (6 bases). CDR1 SGHDN and CDR2 FVKESK come from the germline V gene. Trimming shortened V by 0 bases and J by 6 bases, and 24 bases separated the two germline ends. The CDR3 loop spans 19 amino acids. As DNA, the CDR3 is TGTGCCAGCAGCCAAGATCCGTCCCTCGTTACCGGGCGGGGCAATGAGCAGTTCTTC. Protein sequence: CASSQDPSLVTGRGNEQFF.

The rearrangement joins TRBV4-3 to TRBJ1-2; TRBD1 is a possible D gene (6 bases). Trimming took off 4 bases at V and 1 base at J, with 13 bases between the two ends. CDR3 length: 15 residues. The germline gives CDR1 LGHNA, CDR2 YSLEER. DNA of the CDR3: TGCGCCAGCAGCCCCTGGGACACTGTTAACTATGGCTACACCTTC. Its protein is CASSPWDTVNYGYTF.

About this clone itself: Additional DNA sequences in this sample encode the identical CDR3. This chain links TRBV18 with TRBJ2-5, with no clear D. The V end was cut by 3 bases, the J end by 4 bases, with 3 bases between. The CDR3 has 11 residues. The germline gives CDR1 KGHSH, CDR2 LQKENI. The chain's CDR3 is CASSPRETQYF. The CDR3 region has the DNA TGTGCCAGCTCACCGAGAGAGACCCAGTACTTC.

The chain is built from TRBV20-1 and TRBJ2-5; 8 nucleotides align to TRBD2. Germline V gene data show CDR1 as DFQATT and CDR2 as SNEGSKA (reference sequence). This CDR3 is built from 11 residues. Trimming took 7 bases from V and 5 from J; bases not matched to a gene: 3. The CDR3 reads CSVPSGETQYF. CDR3 bases: TGCAGTGTCCCTAGCGGGGAGACCCAGTACTTC.

The chain recombines TRBV5-4 with TRBJ2-7; D is unclear. V was pared by 4 bases and J by 7 bases, with 12 bases between. The CDR3 covers 12 residues. Germline loops: CDR1 SGHNT, CDR2 YYREEE (reference sequence). Written as DNA, the CDR3 is TGTGCCAGCAGCCCGACCCCGTCGGAGCAGTACTTC. Encoded protein: CASSPTPSEQYF.

This rearrangement joins TRBV7-9 to TRBJ2-1, with D perhaps being TRBD1 or TRBD2 (5 bases each). Per germline, CDR1 SEHNR and CDR2 FQNEAQ (reference sequence). V dropped 5 bases and J dropped 0 bases, with 20 bases sitting between them. The CDR3 extends over 18 amino acids. The CDR3: CASSPRPGAWSSYNEQFF. Written as DNA, the CDR3 is TGTGCCAGCAGCCCCCGCCCCGGGGCTTGGAGCTCCTACAATGAGCAGTTCTTC.

The gene calls are TRBV27 and TRBJ2-4; no clear D. V gave up 7 bases and J gave up 0 bases, with 10 bases separating them. The germline gives CDR1 MNHEY, CDR2 SMNVEV (reference sequence). The CDR3 totals 14 residues. The CDR3 sequence: CASIFPLAKNIQYF. The CDR3 DNA is TGTGCCAGCATTTTCCCGCTAGCCAAAAACATTCAGTACTTC.

The chain uses TRBV19 and TRBJ2-7; D may be TRBD1 or TRBD2 (5 bases each). V was trimmed by 1 base and J by 5 bases, leaving 9 bases between them. From germline, CDR1 is LNHDA and CDR2 SQIVND (reference sequence). The CDR3 covers 13 residues. CDR3 coding DNA: TGTGCCAGTAGTATAGGTCGAGGGGACGAGCAGTACTTC. As protein: CASSIGRGDEQYF.

The rearrangement joins TRBV18 to TRBJ2-7; 8 bases line up with TRBD2. Germline CDR1 KGHSH, CDR2 LQKENI. The V segment lost 4 bases and the J segment 5 bases; nucleotides outside the gene matches: 16. This CDR3 region has 17 residues. This CDR3 reads CASSLGLRGTSLHEQYF. CDR3 nucleotide sequence: TGTGCCAGCTCACTGGGTCTTAGGGGGACTAGTCTACACGAGCAGTACTTC.

The gene calls are TRBV28 and TRBJ1-1; D not resolved. CDR1 MDHEN and CDR2 SYDVKM come from the germline V gene. The V end lost 8 bases, the J end lost 7 bases, and 20 bases lay between the germline ends. The length of the CDR3 is 14 residues. Here the CDR3 DNA reads TGTGCCAGCGTTTTGTCTCTGTCGCCGCGTGAAGCTTTCTTT. As protein: CASVLSLSPREAFF.

The V and J genes are TRBV5-1 and TRBJ2-2, with unresolved D. CDR1 is SGHRS, CDR2 YFSETQ, per germline. This CDR3 has 16 amino acids. Trimming stripped 2 bases from V and 4 bases from J, with 15 bases between. The CDR3 DNA sequence: TGCGCCAGCAGCTTCCAGCCTGGGGTGGCCACCGGGGAGCTGTTTTTT. It is translated as CASSFQPGVATGELFF. The full variable domain, rest sourced from reference TRBV5-1 and TRBJ2-2, is KAGVTQTPRYLIKTRGQQVTLSCSPISGHRSVSWYQQTPGQGLQFLFEYFSETQRNKGNFPGRFSGRQFSNSRSEMNVSTLELGDSALYLCASSFQPGVATGELFFGEGSRLTVL.

The V call is TRBV4-3, the J call TRBJ1-4, with D tentatively TRBD1 (6 bases). The length of the CDR3 is 16 residues. CDR1 and CDR2 (germline): LGHNA, YSLEER. The germline V and J ends were trimmed by 0 bases and 8 bases, with 16 bases remaining between them. In nucleotides, the CDR3 is TGCGCCAGCAGCCAAGATGTGGCTAGGGGGAGAGAAAAACTGTTTTTT. Translating it yields CASSQDVARGREKLFF.

The gene calls are TRBV6-1 and TRBJ1-2, with 7 bases lining up with TRBD1. Trimming took 2 bases from V and 4 from J; bases not matched to a gene: 4. The CDR3 sequence is 14 residues long. The germline gives CDR1 MNHNS, CDR2 SASEGT. The CDR3 is CASSETQGRYGYTF. CDR3 nucleotides: TGTGCCAGCAGTGAAACACAGGGGCGCTATGGCTACACCTTC.

The gene calls are TRBV5-1 and TRBJ2-3; TRBD2 agrees at 9 bases. Per the germline V gene, CDR1 is SGHRS and CDR2 is YFSETQ. This CDR3 has 16 residues. The J segment lost 1 base and the V segment lost 0 bases, leaving 3 bases of the junction unmatched. CDR3 region: CASSLDRTSGTDTQYF. CDR3 bases: TGCGCCAGCAGCTTGGATCGGACTAGCGGCACAGATACGCAGTATTTT.

This clone was seen only a few times. The chain links TRBV14 to TRBJ2-3, with D maybe TRBD2 (5 bases). Germline loops: CDR1 SGHDN, CDR2 FVKESK. The CDR3 contains 17 residues. Trimming shortened V by 1 base and J by 4 bases, and 18 bases separated the two germline ends. Here the CDR3 DNA reads TGTGCCAGCAGCCAAGGGATCACCTCGGGTAGCGCAGATACGCAGTATTTT. It translates to CASSQGITSGSADTQYF.

The CDR3 DNA sequence: TGTGCCATCAGTGACAGGGGGCCGATCAATCAGCCCCAGCATTTT. As protein: CAISDRGPINQPQHF. This sequence joins TRBV10-3 and TRBJ1-5, with 8 bases lining up with TRBD1. The germline CDR1 and CDR2 sequences are ENHRY and SYGVKD. CDR3 length: 15 residues. The V gene end was trimmed by 3 bases and the J gene end by 3 bases; junction bases not matched to a gene: 4.

The chain recombines TRBV5-4 with TRBJ2-1, with unresolved D. The CDR3 is made up of 14 amino acids. V gave up 1 base and J gave up 5 bases, with 10 bases separating them. Per germline, CDR1 SGHNT and CDR2 YYREEE (reference sequence). The CDR3 DNA is TGTGCCAGCAGCTTGTACGGTGGTGACAATGAGCAGTTCTTC. It translates to CASSLYGGDNEQFF.

The chain uses TRBV7-3 and TRBJ2-1; D not resolved. CDR1 and CDR2 from the germline V gene are SGHTA and FQGTGA. V was trimmed by 1 base and J by 0 bases, leaving 13 bases between them. The CDR3 consists of 17 residues. CDR3 protein: CASSLSPLRDSYNEQFF. CDR3 nucleotide sequence: TGTGCCAGCAGCTTAAGCCCGCTTAGGGACTCCTACAATGAGCAGTTCTTC.